The TCR beta chain described here comes from a study of cytomegalovirus exposure and HLA in healthy donors. With 60 Vbeta and 13 Jbeta primers, the PCR was carried out. Source study methods: There were some 87 million unique TCR beta chains by a later count, and about 11 million of them were shared. The assay was immunoSEQ multiplex PCR, and TCRdb's table has in-frame clones only and misses some. The V and J calls and the clone size are those of that table, but D and trimming were determined from the DNA. The sample lists 150,000 or so clones, 60% to 85% occurring once. The CDR3 consists of 15 residues. CDR1 is LNHDA, CDR2 SQIVND, per germline (reference sequence). V lost 3 bases and J 8 bases, leaving 17 bases between the germline ends. Every donor was a healthy person donating bone marrow. Details on this clone: Its antigen remains unidentified.

Points from the study as a whole: Among the CMV-associated chains, a few were confirmed in vitro as specific for CMV antigens.

The chain carries TRBV19 and TRBJ1-5, with TRBD1 as a possible D gene (5 bases). Material for sequencing was PBMCs. This sequence originates from a woman aged 25-40 years in good health and CMV-seronegative. The CDR3 sequence is CASSMVTPGREPQHF. The CDR3 region has the DNA TGTGCCAGTAGTATGGTCACTCCGGGCAGGGAGCCCCAGCATTTT.